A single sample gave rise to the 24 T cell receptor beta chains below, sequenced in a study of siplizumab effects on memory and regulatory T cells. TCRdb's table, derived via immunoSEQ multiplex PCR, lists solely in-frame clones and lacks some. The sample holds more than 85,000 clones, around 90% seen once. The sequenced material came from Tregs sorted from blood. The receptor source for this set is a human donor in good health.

CDR3 sequence reads: CASSQVQTWGYEQYF. The CDR3, as DNA: TGTGCCAGCAGCCAAGTTCAGACTTGGGGCTACGAGCAGTACTTC. The gene calls are TRBV14 and TRBJ2-7; D gene uncertain. CDR3 length: 15 residues. The germline V gene has CDR1 SGHDN and CDR2 FVKESK. The ends were cut back, 1 base at V and 3 bases at J, with 13 bases in the middle.

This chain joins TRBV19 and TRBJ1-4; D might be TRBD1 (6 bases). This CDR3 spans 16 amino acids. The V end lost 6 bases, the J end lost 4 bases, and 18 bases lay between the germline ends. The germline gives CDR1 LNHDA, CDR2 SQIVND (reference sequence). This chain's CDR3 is CASRDPAGVGNEKLFF. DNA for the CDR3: TGTGCCAGTAGGGATCCCGCAGGGGTTGGTAATGAAAAACTGTTTTTT.

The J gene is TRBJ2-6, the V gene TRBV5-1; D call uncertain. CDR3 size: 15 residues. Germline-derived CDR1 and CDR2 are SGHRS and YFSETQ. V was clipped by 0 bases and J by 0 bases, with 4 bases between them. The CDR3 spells CASSLAASGANVLTF. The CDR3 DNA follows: TGCGCCAGCAGCTTGGCAGCCTCTGGGGCCAACGTCCTGACTTTC.

This CDR3 is CASSPGANSGANVLTF. The CDR3 DNA reads as TGCGCCAGCAGCCCGGGGGCCAACTCTGGGGCCAACGTCCTGACTTTC. The chain uses TRBV5-1 and TRBJ2-6, with D tentatively TRBD1 or TRBD2 (6 bases each). V shed 4 bases and J shed 0 bases, with 11 bases lying between them. The germline V gene encodes CDR1 SGHRS and CDR2 YFSETQ. The CDR3 totals 16 residues.

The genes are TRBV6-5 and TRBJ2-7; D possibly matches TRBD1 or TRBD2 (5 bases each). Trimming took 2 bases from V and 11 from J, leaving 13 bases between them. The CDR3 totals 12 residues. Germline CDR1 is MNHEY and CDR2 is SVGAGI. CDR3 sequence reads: CASSYTTGAEYF. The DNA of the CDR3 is TGTGCCAGCAGTTACACTACCGGGGCTGAGTACTTC.

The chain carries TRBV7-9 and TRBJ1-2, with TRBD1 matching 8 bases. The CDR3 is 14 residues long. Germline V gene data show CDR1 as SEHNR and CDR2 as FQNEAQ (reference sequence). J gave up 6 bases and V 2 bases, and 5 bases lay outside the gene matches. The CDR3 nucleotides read TGTGCCAGCAGCTTACAGGGGGCATCTCATGGCTACACCTTC. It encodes CASSLQGASHGYTF.

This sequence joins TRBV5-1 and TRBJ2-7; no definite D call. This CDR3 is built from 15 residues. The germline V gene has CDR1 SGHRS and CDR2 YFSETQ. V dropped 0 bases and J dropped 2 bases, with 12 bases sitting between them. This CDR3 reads CASSLGVLGTYEQYF. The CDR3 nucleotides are TGCGCCAGCAGCTTGGGCGTCCTCGGCACCTACGAGCAGTACTTC.

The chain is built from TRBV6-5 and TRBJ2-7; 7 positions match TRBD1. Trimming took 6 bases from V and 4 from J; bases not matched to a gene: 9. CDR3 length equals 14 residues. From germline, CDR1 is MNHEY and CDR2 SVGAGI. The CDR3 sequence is CASSRQGFLYEQYF. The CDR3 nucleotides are TGTGCCAGCAGCAGACAGGGTTTCTTGTACGAGCAGTACTTC.

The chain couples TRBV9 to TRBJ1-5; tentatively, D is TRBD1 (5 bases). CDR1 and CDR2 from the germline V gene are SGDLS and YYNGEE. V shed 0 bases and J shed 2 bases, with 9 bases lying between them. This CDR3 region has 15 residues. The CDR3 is CASSVGRGRNQPQHF. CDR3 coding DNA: TGTGCCAGCAGCGTAGGTCGGGGACGCAATCAGCCCCAGCATTTT.

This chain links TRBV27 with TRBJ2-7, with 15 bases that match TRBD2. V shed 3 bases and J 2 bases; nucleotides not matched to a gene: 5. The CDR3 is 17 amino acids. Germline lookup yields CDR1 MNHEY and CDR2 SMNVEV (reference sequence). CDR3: CASSLGTSGGFTYEQYF. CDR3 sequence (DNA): TGTGCCAGCAGTTTGGGGACTAGCGGGGGGTTCACCTACGAGCAGTACTTC.

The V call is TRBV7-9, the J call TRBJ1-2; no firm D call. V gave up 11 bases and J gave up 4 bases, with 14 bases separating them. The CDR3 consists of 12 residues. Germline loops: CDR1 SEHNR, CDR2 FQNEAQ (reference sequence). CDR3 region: CAGNVGSYGYTF. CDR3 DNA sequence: TGTGCCGGAAACGTGGGTAGCTATGGCTACACCTTC.

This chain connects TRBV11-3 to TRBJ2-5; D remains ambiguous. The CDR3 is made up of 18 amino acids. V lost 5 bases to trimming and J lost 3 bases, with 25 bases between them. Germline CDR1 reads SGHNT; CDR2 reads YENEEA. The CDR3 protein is CASSNFPPHGSFEETQYF. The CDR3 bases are TGTGCCAGCAGCAATTTTCCCCCCCATGGAAGTTTTGAAGAGACCCAGTACTTC.

The CDR3 region has the DNA TGCGCCAGCATGCGGGAGTGGGCCGGGGAGCTGTTTTTT. This encodes CASMREWAGELFF. The chain links TRBV10-2 to TRBJ2-2; 7 bases line up with TRBD2. The CDR3 sequence is 13 residues long. The trim removed 7 bases at V and 6 bases at J, leaving 5 bases unmatched. Germline loops: CDR1 WSHSY, CDR2 SAAADI.

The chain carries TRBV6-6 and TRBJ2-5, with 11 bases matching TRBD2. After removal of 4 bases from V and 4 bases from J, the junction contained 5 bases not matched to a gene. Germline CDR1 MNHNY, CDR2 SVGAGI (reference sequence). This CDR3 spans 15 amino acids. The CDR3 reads CASSLAGGGGETQYF. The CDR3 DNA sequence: TGTGCCAGCAGTTTAGCGGGAGGGGGGGGAGAGACCCAGTACTTC.

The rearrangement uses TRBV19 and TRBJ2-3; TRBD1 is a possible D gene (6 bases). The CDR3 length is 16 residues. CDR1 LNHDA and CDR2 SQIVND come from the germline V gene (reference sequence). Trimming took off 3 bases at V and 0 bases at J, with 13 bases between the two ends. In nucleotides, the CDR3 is TGTGCCAGTAGTATCGTTTGGACAGCTAGCACAGATACGCAGTATTTT. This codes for CASSIVWTASTDTQYF.

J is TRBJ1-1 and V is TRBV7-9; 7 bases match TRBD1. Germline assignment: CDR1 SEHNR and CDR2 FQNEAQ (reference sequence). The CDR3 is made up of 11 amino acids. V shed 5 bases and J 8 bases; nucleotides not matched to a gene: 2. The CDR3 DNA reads TGTGCCAGCAGCGTGGGACAGGAAGCTTTCTTT. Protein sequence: CASSVGQEAFF.

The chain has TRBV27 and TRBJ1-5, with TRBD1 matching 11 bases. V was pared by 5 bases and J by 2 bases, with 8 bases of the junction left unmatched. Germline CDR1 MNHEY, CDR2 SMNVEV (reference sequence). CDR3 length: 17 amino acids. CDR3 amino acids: CASSPRTGGKGNQPQHF. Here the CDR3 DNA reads TGTGCCAGCAGTCCAAGGACAGGGGGCAAAGGCAATCAGCCCCAGCATTTT.

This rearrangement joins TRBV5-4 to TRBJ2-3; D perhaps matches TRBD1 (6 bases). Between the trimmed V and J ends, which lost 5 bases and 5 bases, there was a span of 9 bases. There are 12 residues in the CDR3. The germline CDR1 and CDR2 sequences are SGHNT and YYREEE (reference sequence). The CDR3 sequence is CASRDSLDTQYF. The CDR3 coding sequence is TGTGCCAGCAGGGACAGTTTAGATACGCAGTATTTT.

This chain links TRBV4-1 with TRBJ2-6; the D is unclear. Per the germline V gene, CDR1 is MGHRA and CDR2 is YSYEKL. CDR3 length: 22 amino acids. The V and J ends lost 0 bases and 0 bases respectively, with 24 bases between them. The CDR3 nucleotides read TGCGCCAGCAGCCAAGAAACTGCCTTTAGTCGGGTTGGCAACTCTGGGGCCAACGTCCTGACTTTC. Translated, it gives CASSQETAFSRVGNSGANVLTF.

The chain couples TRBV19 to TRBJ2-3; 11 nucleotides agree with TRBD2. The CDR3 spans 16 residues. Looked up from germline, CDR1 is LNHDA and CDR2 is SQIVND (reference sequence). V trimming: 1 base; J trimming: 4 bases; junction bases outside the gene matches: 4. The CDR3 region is CASSIVLAGGPDTQYF. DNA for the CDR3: TGTGCCAGTAGTATAGTGCTAGCGGGGGGACCAGATACGCAGTATTTT.

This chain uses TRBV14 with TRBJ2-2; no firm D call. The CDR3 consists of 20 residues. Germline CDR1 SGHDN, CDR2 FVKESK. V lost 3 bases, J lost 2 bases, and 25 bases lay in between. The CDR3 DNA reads TGTGCCAGCAGCCAGTCCCTCCGGGCCCCTTCCACCACAAACACCGGGGAGCTGTTTTTT. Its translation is CASSQSLRAPSTTNTGELFF.

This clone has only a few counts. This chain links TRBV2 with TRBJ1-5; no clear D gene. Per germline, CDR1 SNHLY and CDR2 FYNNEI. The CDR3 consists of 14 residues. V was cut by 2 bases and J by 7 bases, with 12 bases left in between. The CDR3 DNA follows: TGTGCCAGCAGTGAATCTCGAGGGTGGCAGCCCCAGCATTTT. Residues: CASSESRGWQPQHF.

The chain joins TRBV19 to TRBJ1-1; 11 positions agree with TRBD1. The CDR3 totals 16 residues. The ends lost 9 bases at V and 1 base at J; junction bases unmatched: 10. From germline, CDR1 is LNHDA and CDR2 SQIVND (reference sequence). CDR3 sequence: CASKGQGARGNTEAFF. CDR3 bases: TGTGCCAGCAAAGGACAGGGGGCTAGAGGGAACACTGAAGCTTTCTTT.

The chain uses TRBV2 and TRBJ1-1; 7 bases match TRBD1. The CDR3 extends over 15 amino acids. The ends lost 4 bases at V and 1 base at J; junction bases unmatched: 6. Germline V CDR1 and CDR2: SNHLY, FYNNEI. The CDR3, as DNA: TGTGCCAGCAGTGCTTCAGGGGGTAGGAACACTGAAGCTTTCTTT. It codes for CASSASGGRNTEAFF.